The 5 T cell receptor beta chains given below trace back to one sample, sequenced in a study of beta chain features in type 1 diabetes. Reverse transcribing all isolated RNA meant expressed TCRB transcripts were sequenced. Only in-frame clones appear in the TCRdb table, and some are missing; sequencing was by immunoSEQ multiplex PCR. The top ten clones hold approximately 0.021% of a sample with 550,000 to 850,000 clones, roughly an eighth of them seen once. No antigen has been assigned to these receptors. Overall study results and limits: All four CD4+ subsets of Type 1 diabetes patients contained TCRB CDR3s that were moderately but significantly shorter.

The sequenced sample was naive CD4+ T cells from blood. The receptors shown here come from a man aged 18 to 30 with type 1 diabetes.

The rearrangement uses TRBV30 and TRBJ1-3; a possible D gene is TRBD1 (5 bases). The CDR3 is 10 amino acids. Germline V lookup: CDR1 GTSNPN, CDR2 SVGIG (reference sequence). This CDR3 reads CAGGEDTIYF. CDR3 in DNA: TGTGCTGGAGGGGAGGACACCATATATTTT.

This clone was seen a few times. The J gene is TRBJ1-2, the V gene TRBV19; 9 nucleotides match TRBD1. The CDR3 contains 14 residues. After removal of 6 bases from V and 3 bases from J, the junction contained 5 bases not matched to a gene. CDR1 LNHDA and CDR2 SQIVND come from the germline V gene (reference sequence). The CDR3 spells CASSTGGLDYGYTF. The CDR3 DNA reads as TGTGCCAGTAGCACAGGGGGCTTGGACTATGGCTACACCTTC. The full variable domain, in which reference TRBV19 and TRBJ1-2 provide the parts outside the CDR3, is DGGITQSPKYLFRKEGQNVTLSCEQNLNHDAMYWYRQDPGQGLRLIYYSQIVNDFQKGDIAEGYSVSREKKESFPLTVTSAQKNPTAFYLCASSTGGLDYGYTFGSGTRLTVV.

This clone was observed a few times. The rearrangement links TRBV2 to TRBJ2-1; perhaps TRBD1 as D (6 bases). This CDR3 has 13 residues. V shed 2 bases and J shed 6 bases, with 8 bases lying between them. In germline, CDR1 is SNHLY, CDR2 FYNNEI. CDR3 coding DNA: TGTGCCAGCAGTGAAATGGACAGCAATGAGCAGTTCTTC. This encodes CASSEMDSNEQFF.

The chain combines TRBV5-1 with TRBJ2-1; D is unresolved. The germline V gene has CDR1 SGHRS and CDR2 YFSETQ. Deletions cut 0 bases from V and 14 bases from J, with 12 bases between. This CDR3 has 12 residues. CDR3 sequence reads: CASSLDGGREFF. The CDR3 DNA follows: TGCGCCAGCAGCTTGGATGGCGGCCGGGAGTTCTTC.

This clone was detected only a few times. V usage is TRBV18 and J usage is TRBJ2-7, with D unclear. V lost 3 bases and J 2 bases, leaving 14 bases between the germline ends. Looked up from germline, CDR1 is KGHSH and CDR2 is LQKENI. The CDR3 runs to 15 residues. The CDR3 coding sequence is TGTGCCAGCTCACCTACCCTGACGGATCCCTACGAGCAGTACTTC. Translation: CASSPTLTDPYEQYF.